This T cell receptor (beta chain) stems from a study of T cell responses to AZD1222 COVID-19 vaccine. Overall study: The analysis combined second doses at about 4 or about 12 weeks. General observations from the study: The sample set comprised mostly white British donors with more females, and clonal diversity was possibly underestimated. Spike as a whole was targeted by vaccine-associated CD4 TCRs, dominant at 160-218 and 743-854. Baseline testing showed seropositivity in only six or seven AZD1222 recipients.

The CDR3 is 17 amino acids. Trimming took 8 bases from V and 1 from J, leaving 20 bases between them. Germline CDR1 is SNHLY and CDR2 is FYNNEI. The repertoire was sequenced with immunoSEQ multiplex PCR; TCRdb's copy has only in-frame clones and lacks some. Counted here are approximately 150,000 clones, roughly 90% occurring once; the ten biggest clones make up about 1.5%. As for this clone: The antigen is not known.

The sequence was collected from an adult in good health. The chain has TRBV2 and TRBJ1-4; D is undetermined. The sequencing here drew on peripheral blood, taken on day 0 of AZD1222 vaccination. CDR3 DNA: TGTGCCAGCGCGTACACCGGGAGTCCCGGAACTAATGAAAAACTGTTTTTT. Its protein is CASAYTGSPGTNEKLFF.